What follows are 29 T cell receptor beta chains derived from one specimen sequenced in a study of blood T cell repertoires in COVID-19. Sequenced by immunoSEQ multiplex PCR; TCRdb stores in-frame clones only, minus some. The profile shows 150,000 to 250,000 clones, around 81% of them singletons. The sequencing sample was made of PBMCs or T cells enriched from blood (not recorded which). All receptors derive from a man aged 35 to 55 who had recovered from COVID-19.

This clone was seen a handful of times. CDR3 bases: TGTGCCAGCAGCTTACGGGGAACCTACGAGCAGTACTTC. Encoded protein: CASSLRGTYEQYF. The chain has TRBV7-9 and TRBJ2-7, with TRBD2 as a possible D gene (5 bases). V lost 2 bases, J lost 2 bases, and 7 bases lay in between. Germline V gene data show CDR1 as SEHNR and CDR2 as FQNEAQ (reference sequence). This CDR3 is 13 amino acids long.

The V and J genes are TRBV3-1 (or the pseudogene TRBV3-2) and TRBJ1-6; possible D gene TRBD1, 5 bases. Germline V CDR1 and CDR2: LGHDT, YNNKEL (reference sequence). The CDR3 spans 15 residues. Trimming took 4 bases from V and 4 from J, leaving 11 bases between them. For the CDR3, the DNA is TGTGCCAGCAGCCCTCGGGGGACTTATAATTCACCCCTCCACTTT. Translated, it gives CASSPRGTYNSPLHF.

V and J are TRBV19 and TRBJ1-5, with a tentative D call TRBD1 (5 bases). This CDR3 comprises 13 residues. Trimming removed 7 bases at V and 7 bases at J, with 14 bases between. Germline-derived CDR1 and CDR2 are LNHDA and SQIVND (reference sequence). CDR3 DNA sequence: TGTGCCAGTAAGGGGAAGGTTAGGCAGCCCCAGCATTTT. Translated, it gives CASKGKVRQPQHF.

This rearrangement joins TRBV7-5 to TRBJ1-5. TRBV7-5 is classified as a pseudogene. The CDR3 is 20 amino acids. Here the CDR3 DNA reads TGTGCCAGAAGCTTAGCGGGGGGGCCGGAGATTCTAGGGAGCAATCAGCCCCAGCATTTT. Its translation is CARSLAGGPEILGSNQPQHF.

This chain joins TRBV6-6 and TRBJ1-2, with TRBD1 matching over 7 bases. CDR3 length: 15 residues. Germline V gives CDR1 MNHNY, CDR2 SVGAGI (reference sequence). J gave up 4 bases and V 0 bases, and 5 bases lay outside the gene matches. CDR3 sequence: CASSYSVTGTYGYTF. The CDR3 DNA reads TGTGCCAGCAGTTACTCCGTGACAGGGACCTATGGCTACACCTTC.

V gene TRBV5-6 combines with J gene TRBJ1-1; D is possibly TRBD1 (5 bases). The CDR3 runs 15 residues. Trimming cost V 3 bases and J 1 base, with 13 bases left between them. Germline CDR1 and CDR2: SGHDT and YYEEEE. CDR3: CASSSARGGNTEAFF. CDR3 DNA: TGTGCCAGCAGCTCGGCGAGGGGAGGGAACACTGAAGCTTTCTTT.

Turning to this clone: At one of its ends the junction is not consistent with the germline gene, which may arise from a read error. The chain couples TRBV2 to TRBJ1-2, with D possibly TRBD1 on 5 matching bases. CDR3 size: 12 residues. In germline, CDR1 is SNHLY, CDR2 FYNNEI. The CDR3 spells CASSEFLTDSGF. DNA of the CDR3: TGTGCCAGCAGTGAGTTTCTGACAGATTCAGGATTC.

This chain links TRBV28 with TRBJ1-3; D might be TRBD1 (5 bases). Germline lookup yields CDR1 MDHEN and CDR2 SYDVKM. The CDR3 runs 15 residues. Trimming pared 4 bases from V and 4 bases from J, leaving 14 bases between. The CDR3 coding sequence is TGTGCCAGCAGTTCGGGACTTCGAACGGGAAACACCATATATTTT. Protein product: CASSSGLRTGNTIYF.

This chain links TRBV5-1 with TRBJ1-3, with 8 bases matching TRBD1. V trimming: 5 bases; J trimming: 0 bases; junction bases outside the gene matches: 13. Germline CDR1 SGHRS, CDR2 YFSETQ. The CDR3 runs to 18 residues. The CDR3 coding sequence is TGCGCCAGCAGTCCCAACCCCGGGACAGGCATCTCTGGAAACACCATATATTTT. This gives the protein CASSPNPGTGISGNTIYF. Supplemented by reference TRBV5-1 and TRBJ1-3, the full variable domain reads KAGVTQTPRYLIKTRGQQVTLSCSPISGHRSVSWYQQTPGQGLQFLFEYFSETQRNKGNFPGRFSGRQFSNSRSEMNVSTLELGDSALYLCASSPNPGTGISGNTIYFGEGSWLTVV.

Turning to this clone: The junction and the germline gene differ at one end; a read error may be behind it. The chain uses TRBV18 and TRBJ2-2; D perhaps matches TRBD2 (6 bases). This CDR3 region has 14 residues. The V gene's germline CDR1 is KGHSH and CDR2 LQKENI. The CDR3 sequence is CASSPRDGGRELFF. As DNA, the CDR3 is TGTGCCAGCTCGCCACGGGACGGCGGGAGGGAGCTGTTTTTT.

The chain links TRBV29-1 to TRBJ1-2; 8 nucleotides line up with TRBD1. The CDR3 loop spans 12 amino acids. Germline V CDR1 and CDR2: SQVTM, ANQGSEA. The V segment lost 4 bases and the J segment 6 bases; nucleotides outside the gene matches: 4. CDR3 residues: CSVARGQDGYTF. DNA of the CDR3: TGCAGCGTTGCCAGGGGGCAGGATGGCTACACCTTC.

The chain joins TRBV14 to TRBJ2-2; the D gene is possibly TRBD2 (5 bases). V was shortened by 4 bases and J by 3 bases, with 9 bases between the two germline ends. CDR1 and CDR2 (germline): SGHDN, FVKESK. This CDR3 is 14 amino acids long. The CDR3 protein is CASSPLRDTGELFF. CDR3 in DNA: TGTGCCAGCAGCCCGCTGCGGGACACCGGGGAGCTGTTTTTT. Based on the CDR3 plus reference TRBV14 and TRBJ2-2, the full variable domain is EAGVTQFPSHSVIEKGQTVTLRCDPISGHDNLYWYRRVMGKEIKFLLHFVKESKQDESGMPNNRFLAERTGGTYSTLKVQPAELEDSGVYFCASSPLRDTGELFFGEGSRLTVL.

This chain links TRBV7-2 with TRBJ2-7, with D maybe TRBD1 (8 bases). The CDR3 extends over 15 amino acids. Trimming cost V 5 bases and J 2 bases, with 16 bases left between them. Germline loops: CDR1 SGHTA, CDR2 FQGNSA. Here the CDR3 reads CASSGQGGGAYEQYF. The CDR3 DNA reads TGTGCCAGCAGCGGACAGGGTGGGGGGGCCTACGAGCAGTACTTC.

CDR3 region: CASSRTSGDQYF. CDR3 nucleotides: TGCGCCAGCAGCCGGACTAGCGGGGACCAGTACTTC. The J gene is TRBJ2-5, the V gene TRBV5-1, with 12 positions matching TRBD2. Germline trimming cut 4 bases from V and 10 bases from J; bases unmatched to any gene: 2. Germline V gene lookup returns CDR1 SGHRS and CDR2 YFSETQ. CDR3 size: 12 residues.

The J gene is TRBJ1-2, the V gene TRBV12-3 or TRBV12-4, with a possible D match to TRBD1 (6 bases). This CDR3 contains 13 residues. The V gene lost 5 bases and the J gene lost 5 bases, with 12 bases spanning the gap. CDR3 DNA sequence: TGTGCCAGCAGTCCTACGAGGGGGTATGGCTACACCTTC. Translation: CASSPTRGYGYTF.

The table lists this clone with a count of one. The chain joins TRBV9 to TRBJ2-2, with a weak D call TRBD2 (6 bases). The CDR3 has 15 residues. V lost 4 bases, J lost 5 bases, and 15 bases lay in between. Per the germline V gene, CDR1 is SGDLS and CDR2 is YYNGEE. CDR3: CASSTSWAGTGELFF. CDR3 in DNA: TGTGCCAGCAGCACATCCTGGGCGGGGACCGGGGAGCTGTTTTTT.

This sequence joins TRBV5-1 and TRBJ2-7, with TRBD1 matching 8 bases. With V trimmed by 3 bases and J by 1 base, 15 bases remained unmatched. The CDR3 has 18 residues. Looked up from germline, CDR1 is SGHRS and CDR2 is YFSETQ. CDR3 DNA: TGCGCCAGCAGCTACCGAGGATCCGGGACAGGAGTTTCCTACGAGCAGTACTTC. It translates to CASSYRGSGTGVSYEQYF.

The V gene is TRBV28, the J gene TRBJ2-4; 7 bases align to TRBD1. This CDR3 has 17 amino acids. From germline, CDR1 is MDHEN and CDR2 SYDVKM. Germline trimming cut 5 bases from V and 0 bases from J; bases unmatched to any gene: 10. In DNA form, the CDR3 reads TGTGCCAGCAGTCCATCGACAGGGCACTTAGCCAAAAACATTCAGTACTTC. Protein: CASSPSTGHLAKNIQYF.

The chain is built from TRBV3-1 (or the pseudogene TRBV3-2) and TRBJ1-1, with a weak D call TRBD1 (5 bases). Germline-derived CDR1 and CDR2 are LGHDT and YNNKEL (reference sequence). The CDR3 has 14 amino acids. Trimming shortened V by 1 base and J by 6 bases, and 12 bases separated the two germline ends. DNA for the CDR3: TGTGCCAGCAGCCAAGCTCAGGGTAGGGCTGAAGCTTTCTTT. Translation gives CASSQAQGRAEAFF.

This sequence joins TRBV28 and TRBJ1-1; unclear D gene. This CDR3 is 12 amino acids long. CDR1 and CDR2 from the germline V gene are MDHEN and SYDVKM. V gave up 7 bases and J gave up 12 bases, with 18 bases separating them. CDR3 DNA sequence: TGTGCCAGCACCGGCCAAGCGCCCGGGACTTTCTTT. Protein: CASTGQAPGTFF. Complete variable domain (other parts from reference TRBV28 and TRBJ1-1): DVKVTQSSRYLVKRTGEKVFLECVQDMDHENMFWYRQDPGLGLRLIYFSYDVKMKEKGDIPEGYSVSREKKERFSLILESASTNQTSMYLCASTGQAPGTFFGQGTRLTVV.

V usage is TRBV18 and J usage is TRBJ1-2; no reliable D call. Trimming removed 3 bases at V and 2 bases at J, with 10 bases between. Germline loops: CDR1 KGHSH, CDR2 LQKENI. This CDR3 is built from 14 residues. Written as DNA, the CDR3 is TGTGCCAGCTCACCGAACCCCCGGAACTATGGCTACACCTTC. Translation: CASSPNPRNYGYTF.

This clone was counted between two and nine times. The rearrangement joins TRBV5-1 to TRBJ1-3; D might be TRBD1 (6 bases). V was clipped by 4 bases and J by 0 bases, with 14 bases between them. This CDR3 contains 16 residues. Germline assignment: CDR1 SGHRS and CDR2 YFSETQ. As DNA, the CDR3 is TGCGCCAGCAGCCTGGGGGACATTAGCTCTGGAAACACCATATATTTT. This translates into CASSLGDISSGNTIYF.

Turning to this clone: One end of the junction is discordant with germline, which a read error may explain. V is TRBV2 and J is TRBJ2-7; TRBD1 aligns across 9 bases. Germline lookup yields CDR1 SNHLY and CDR2 FYNNEI. This CDR3 contains 12 residues. The CDR3 DNA is TGTGCCAGCGACAGGGGGTCCTTCGAGCAGTACTTC. Amino acids: CASDRGSFEQYF.

The rearrangement joins TRBV19 to TRBJ2-3; 9 bases are a match to TRBD2. Germline-derived CDR1 and CDR2 are LNHDA and SQIVND (reference sequence). This CDR3 has 15 residues. The J segment lost 4 bases and the V segment lost 7 bases, leaving 9 bases of the junction unmatched. This CDR3 reads CASTSGGGGADTQYF. As DNA, the CDR3 is TGTGCCAGTACCTCCGGCGGCGGGGGGGCAGATACGCAGTATTTT. Complete variable domain (other parts from reference TRBV19 and TRBJ2-3): DGGITQSPKYLFRKEGQNVTLSCEQNLNHDAMYWYRQDPGQGLRLIYYSQIVNDFQKGDIAEGYSVSREKKESFPLTVTSAQKNPTAFYLCASTSGGGGADTQYFGPGTRLTVL.

This sequence joins TRBV7-8 and TRBJ2-7, with TRBD2 as a possible D gene (5 bases). Germline loops: CDR1 SGHVS, CDR2 FQNEAQ. The CDR3 is made up of 12 amino acids. V was clipped by 5 bases and J by 7 bases, with 12 bases between them. The CDR3 region is CASSRGTGEQYF. The CDR3 region has the DNA TGTGCCAGCAGCCGTGGTACGGGGGAGCAGTACTTC.

The chain uses TRBV4-3 and TRBJ2-2; no definite D call. The germline gives CDR1 LGHNA, CDR2 YSLEER. V gave up 3 bases and J gave up 6 bases, with 11 bases separating them. The CDR3 runs 14 residues. CDR3 protein: CASSHYQDSGELFF. The CDR3, as DNA: TGCGCCAGCAGCCATTACCAGGATTCCGGGGAGCTGTTTTTT.

This clone was picked up a small number of times. The V and J genes are TRBV20-1 and TRBJ1-1; 8 bases align to TRBD1. J gave up 7 bases and V 3 bases, and 10 bases lay outside the gene matches. Germline lookup yields CDR1 DFQATT and CDR2 SNEGSKA (reference sequence). The CDR3 consists of 14 residues. CDR3 residues: CSASGGTGTREAFF. CDR3 bases: TGCAGTGCTAGTGGAGGGACAGGAACTCGTGAAGCTTTCTTT.

The J gene is TRBJ1-5, the V gene TRBV4-1; D is ambiguous. This CDR3 contains 15 residues. Germline assignment: CDR1 MGHRA and CDR2 YSYEKL. V dropped 1 base and J dropped 1 base, with 8 bases sitting between them. The CDR3 coding sequence is TGCGCCAGCAGCCAAGTGCCGGGGAGCAATCAGCCCCAGCATTTT. Its translation is CASSQVPGSNQPQHF.

The gene calls are TRBV21-1 and TRBJ1-2. TRBV21-1 counts as a pseudogene. CDR3 length equals 10 residues. For the CDR3, the DNA is TGTGCCAGTTCCACTATGGTAAGGACCTTC. This encodes CASSTMVRTF.